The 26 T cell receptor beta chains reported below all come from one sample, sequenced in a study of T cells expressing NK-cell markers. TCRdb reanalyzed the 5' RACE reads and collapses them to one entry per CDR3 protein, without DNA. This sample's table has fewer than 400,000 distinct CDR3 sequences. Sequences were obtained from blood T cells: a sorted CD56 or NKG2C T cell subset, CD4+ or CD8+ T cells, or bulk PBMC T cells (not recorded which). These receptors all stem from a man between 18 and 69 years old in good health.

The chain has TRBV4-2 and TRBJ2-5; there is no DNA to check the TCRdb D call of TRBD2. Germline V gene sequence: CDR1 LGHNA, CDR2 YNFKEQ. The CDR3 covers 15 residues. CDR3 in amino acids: CASSQDWPSYETQYF.

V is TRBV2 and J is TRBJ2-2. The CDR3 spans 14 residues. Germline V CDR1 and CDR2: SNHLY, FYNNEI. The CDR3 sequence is CASSDWTLAGELFF.

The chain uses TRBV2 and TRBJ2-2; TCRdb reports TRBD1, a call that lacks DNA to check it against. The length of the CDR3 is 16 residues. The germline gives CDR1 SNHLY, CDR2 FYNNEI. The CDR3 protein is CASNVQGAFGGGELFF.

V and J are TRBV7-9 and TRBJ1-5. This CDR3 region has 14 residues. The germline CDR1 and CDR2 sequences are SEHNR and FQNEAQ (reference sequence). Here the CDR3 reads CASSFADGNQPQHF.

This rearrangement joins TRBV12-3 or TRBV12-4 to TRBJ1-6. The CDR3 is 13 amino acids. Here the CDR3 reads CAARASYNSPLHF.

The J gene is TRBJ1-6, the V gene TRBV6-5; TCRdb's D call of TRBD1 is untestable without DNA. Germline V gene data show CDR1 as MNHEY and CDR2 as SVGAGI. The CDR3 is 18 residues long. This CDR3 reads CASSYSMQSGQGATLLHF.

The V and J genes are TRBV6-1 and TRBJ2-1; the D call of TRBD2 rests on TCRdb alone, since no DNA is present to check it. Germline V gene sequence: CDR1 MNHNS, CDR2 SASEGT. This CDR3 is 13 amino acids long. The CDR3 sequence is CASMTSGGFEQFF.

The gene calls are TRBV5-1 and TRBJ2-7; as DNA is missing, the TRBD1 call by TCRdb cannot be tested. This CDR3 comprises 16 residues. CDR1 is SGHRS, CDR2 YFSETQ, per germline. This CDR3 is CASSLRRDRDIYEQYF.

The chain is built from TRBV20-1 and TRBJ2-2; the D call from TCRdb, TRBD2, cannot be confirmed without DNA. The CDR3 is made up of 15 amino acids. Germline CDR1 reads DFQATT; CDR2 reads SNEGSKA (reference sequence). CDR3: CSASSARGGTGELFF.

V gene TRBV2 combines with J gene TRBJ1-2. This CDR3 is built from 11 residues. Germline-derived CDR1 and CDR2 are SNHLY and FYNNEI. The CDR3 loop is CASNLGNGYTF.

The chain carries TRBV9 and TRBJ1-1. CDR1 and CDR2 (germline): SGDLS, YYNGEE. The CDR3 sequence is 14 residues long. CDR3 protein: CASSVVSRFTEAFF.

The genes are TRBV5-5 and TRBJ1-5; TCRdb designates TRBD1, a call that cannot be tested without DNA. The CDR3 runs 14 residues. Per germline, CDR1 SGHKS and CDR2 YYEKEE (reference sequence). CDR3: CASSPGHLNQPQHF.

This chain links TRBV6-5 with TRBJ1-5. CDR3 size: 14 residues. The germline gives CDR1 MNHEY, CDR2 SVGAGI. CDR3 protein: CAAPYGDSNQPQHF.

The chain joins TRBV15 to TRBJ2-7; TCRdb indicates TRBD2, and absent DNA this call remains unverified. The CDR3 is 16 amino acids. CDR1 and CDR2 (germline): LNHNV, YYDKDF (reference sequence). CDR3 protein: CATSRGGGQGSYEQYF.

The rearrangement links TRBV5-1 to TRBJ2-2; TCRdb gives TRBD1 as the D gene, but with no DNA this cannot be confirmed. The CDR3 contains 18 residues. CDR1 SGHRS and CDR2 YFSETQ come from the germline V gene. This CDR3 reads CASSRKGRRQGDTGELFF. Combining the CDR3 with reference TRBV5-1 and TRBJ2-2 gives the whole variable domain KAGVTQTPRYLIKTRGQQVTLSCSPISGHRSVSWYQQTPGQGLQFLFEYFSETQRNKGNFPGRFSGRQFSNSRSEMNVSTLELGDSALYLCASSRKGRRQGDTGELFFGEGSRLTVL.

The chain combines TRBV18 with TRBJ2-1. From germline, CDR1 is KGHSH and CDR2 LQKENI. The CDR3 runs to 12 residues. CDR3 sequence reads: CASSPGSNEQFF.

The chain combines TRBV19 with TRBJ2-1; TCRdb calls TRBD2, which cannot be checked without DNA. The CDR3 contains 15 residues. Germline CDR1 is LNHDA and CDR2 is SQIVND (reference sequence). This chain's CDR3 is CASTSPSGGRNEQFF.

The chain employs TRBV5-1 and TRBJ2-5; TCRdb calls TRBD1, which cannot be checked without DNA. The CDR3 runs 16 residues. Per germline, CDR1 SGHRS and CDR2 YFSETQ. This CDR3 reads CASRGAGRLYQETQYF.

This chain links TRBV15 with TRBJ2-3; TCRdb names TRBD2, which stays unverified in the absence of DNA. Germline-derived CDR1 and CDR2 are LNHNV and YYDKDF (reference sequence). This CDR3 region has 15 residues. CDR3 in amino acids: CATSRAGGNTDTQYF.

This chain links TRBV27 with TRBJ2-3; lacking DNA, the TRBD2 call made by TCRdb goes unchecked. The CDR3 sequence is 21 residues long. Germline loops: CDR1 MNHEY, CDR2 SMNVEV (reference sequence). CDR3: CASSFLGLAGGRDDGTDTQYF.

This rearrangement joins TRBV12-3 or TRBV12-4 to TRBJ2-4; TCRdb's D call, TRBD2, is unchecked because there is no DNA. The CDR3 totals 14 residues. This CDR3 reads CASSGSGGVNIQYF.

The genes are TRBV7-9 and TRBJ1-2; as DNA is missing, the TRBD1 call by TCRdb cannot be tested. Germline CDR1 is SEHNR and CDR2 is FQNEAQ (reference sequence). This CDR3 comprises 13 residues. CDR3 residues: CAAQLTRSYGYTF.

CDR3 residues: CAWSYREGGNQPQHF. The chain carries TRBV30 and TRBJ1-5; TCRdb's D gene call, TRBD1, goes unchecked for lack of DNA. The CDR3 has 15 amino acids. The germline V gene encodes CDR1 GTSNPN and CDR2 SVGIG (reference sequence).

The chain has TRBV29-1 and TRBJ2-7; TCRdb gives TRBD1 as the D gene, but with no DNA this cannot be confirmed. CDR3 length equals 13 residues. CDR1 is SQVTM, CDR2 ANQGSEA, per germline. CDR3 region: CSVGGQGWIEQYF.

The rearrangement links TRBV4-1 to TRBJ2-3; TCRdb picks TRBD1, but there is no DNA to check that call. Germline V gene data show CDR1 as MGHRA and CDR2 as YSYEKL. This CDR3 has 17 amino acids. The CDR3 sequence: CASSQDLRGRGTDTQYF.

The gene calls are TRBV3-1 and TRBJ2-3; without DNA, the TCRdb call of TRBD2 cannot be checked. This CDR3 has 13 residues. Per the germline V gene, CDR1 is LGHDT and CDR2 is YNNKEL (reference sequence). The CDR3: CATGGTIPDTQYF.